Shown below are 17 T cell receptor beta chains from a single sample sequenced in a study of blood T cell repertoires in COVID-19. The protocol was immunoSEQ multiplex PCR, while the TCRdb copy is restricted to in-frame clones and leaves out a portion. The sample shows just over 300,000 clones, 65% to 90% of them seen only once. Sequencing was done on a sample of PBMCs or T cells enriched from blood (not recorded which). The receptors here all came from a man younger than 40 who had recovered from COVID-19.

The chain is built from TRBV11-2 and TRBJ1-4, with D perhaps matching TRBD1 (5 bases). Germline values: CDR1 SGHAT, CDR2 FQNNGV. The CDR3 runs to 18 residues. The V gene lost 1 base and the J gene lost 7 bases, with 22 bases spanning the gap. CDR3 region: CASSLGGVDLFFGEKLFF. The CDR3 nucleotides are TGTGCCAGCAGCTTAGGGGGGGTAGATCTCTTTTTTGGTGAAAAACTGTTTTTT. Complete variable domain (other parts from reference TRBV11-2 and TRBJ1-4): EAGVAQSPRYKIIEKRQSVAFWCNPISGHATLYWYQQILGQGPKLLIQFQNNGVVDDSQLPKDRFSAERLKGVDSTLKIQPAKLEDSAVYLCASSLGGVDLFFGEKLFFGSGTQLSVL.

This chain joins TRBV4-2 and TRBJ2-1, with D possibly being TRBD2 (7 bases). The CDR3 is 15 residues long. CDR1 is LGHNA, CDR2 YNFKEQ, per germline. V lost 4 bases and J lost 8, with 18 bases in between. CDR3 sequence (DNA): TGTGCCAGCAGCCGGGGTAGGGGGGGTCCCTATGAGCAGTTCTTC. It encodes CASSRGRGGPYEQFF.

This clone is a singleton in its sample. The chain is built from TRBV18 and TRBJ2-1; no definite D call. Germline CDR1 KGHSH, CDR2 LQKENI. The CDR3 contains 15 residues. Trimming pared 6 bases from V and 0 bases from J, leaving 12 bases between. As DNA, the CDR3 is TGTGCCAGCTCCCCTGCCCCGAGCTCCTACAATGAGCAGTTCTTC. Encoded protein: CASSPAPSSYNEQFF. The full variable domain, in which reference TRBV18 and TRBJ2-1 provide the parts outside the CDR3, is NAGVMQNPRHLVRRRGQEARLRCSPMKGHSHVYWYRQLPEEGLKFMVYLQKENIIDESGMPKERFSAEFPKEGPSILRIQQVVRGDSAAYFCASSPAPSSYNEQFFGPGTRLTVL.

The chain joins TRBV11-2 to TRBJ2-7; 13 bases agree with TRBD2. The length of the CDR3 is 15 residues. CDR1 is SGHAT and CDR2 is FQNNGV in the germline V gene. The V segment lost 4 bases and the J segment 3 bases; nucleotides outside the gene matches: 3. CDR3 bases: TGTGCCAGCAGCTCTAGGACTAGCGGGAGCTACGAGCAGTACTTC. Its translation is CASSSRTSGSYEQYF.

The genes are TRBV6-5 and TRBJ1-2; TRBD1 matches 9 bases. The germline V gene has CDR1 MNHEY and CDR2 SVGAGI. The J segment lost 8 bases and the V segment lost 6 bases, leaving 7 bases of the junction unmatched. The CDR3 extends over 13 amino acids. The chain's CDR3 is CASRRDRVSGYTF. The CDR3 DNA sequence: TGTGCCAGCAGAAGGGACAGGGTGAGCGGCTACACCTTC.

The rearrangement uses TRBV3-1 (or the pseudogene TRBV3-2) and TRBJ1-2, with a tentative D call TRBD1 (5 bases). Germline CDR1 reads LGHDT; CDR2 reads YNNKEL (reference sequence). V was pared by 6 bases and J by 4 bases, with 12 bases between. This CDR3 is 13 amino acids long. The CDR3 DNA is TGTGCCAGCAGTCCAGGGTCCGGCTATGGCTACACCTTC. Its translation: CASSPGSGYGYTF.

The chain joins TRBV2 to TRBJ1-5, with TRBD1 matching over 8 bases. This CDR3 spans 14 amino acids. Germline-derived CDR1 and CDR2 are SNHLY and FYNNEI. V gave up 3 bases and J gave up 5 bases; unmatched junction bases: 3. The CDR3 DNA follows: TGTGCCAGCAGTGAGGACAGGGCTTATCAGCCCCAGCATTTT. Encoded protein: CASSEDRAYQPQHF.

V usage is TRBV7-6 and J usage is TRBJ2-2; D gene unclear. This CDR3 comprises 16 residues. V lost 0 bases and J lost 1, with 9 bases in between. Per the germline V gene, CDR1 is SGHVS and CDR2 is FNYEAQ. The CDR3 protein is CASSLAGQVNTGELFF. CDR3 DNA sequence: TGTGCCAGCAGCTTAGCGGGTCAGGTGAACACCGGGGAGCTGTTTTTT.

V gene TRBV11-3 combines with J gene TRBJ1-4, with D possibly TRBD1 on 5 matching bases. V lost 4 bases and J lost 10, with 16 bases in between. The CDR3 has 14 residues. Looked up from germline, CDR1 is SGHNT and CDR2 is YENEEA. The CDR3 coding sequence is TGTGCCAGCAGCTCGAGGCATAGGGGAGGAAAACTGTTTTTT. Residues: CASSSRHRGGKLFF. The complete variable domain, with remaining parts taken from reference TRBV11-3 and TRBJ1-4, reads EAGVVQSPRYKIIEKKQPVAFWCNPISGHNTLYWYLQNLGQGPELLIRYENEEAVDDSQLPKDRFSAERLKGVDSTLKIQPAELGDSAVYLCASSSRHRGGKLFFGSGTQLSVL.

This chain joins TRBV4-1 and TRBJ1-1; no clear D gene. Deletions cut 1 base from V and 3 bases from J, with 9 bases between. CDR3 size: 14 residues. Germline V lookup: CDR1 MGHRA, CDR2 YSYEKL. Here the CDR3 DNA reads TGCGCCAGCAGCCAAGTCGGGGTACACACTGAAGCTTTCTTT. This encodes CASSQVGVHTEAFF.

This rearrangement joins TRBV6-5 to TRBJ2-1, with D unresolved. Trimming shortened V by 4 bases and J by 5 bases, and 15 bases separated the two germline ends. Germline V gene data show CDR1 as MNHEY and CDR2 as SVGAGI. CDR3 length: 15 amino acids. This chain's CDR3 is CASSFLPLLDNEQFF. CDR3 coding DNA: TGTGCCAGCAGTTTCCTCCCCTTACTTGACAATGAGCAGTTCTTC.

This rearrangement joins TRBV3-1 (or the pseudogene TRBV3-2) to TRBJ1-5; D may be TRBD1 (5 bases). CDR3 length: 15 amino acids. Trimming cost V 6 bases and J 2 bases, with 14 bases left between them. The germline CDR1 and CDR2 sequences are LGHDT and YNNKEL (reference sequence). CDR3 sequence reads: CASSPAGVGNQPQHF. DNA of the CDR3: TGTGCCAGCAGTCCGGCGGGGGTTGGCAATCAGCCCCAGCATTTT.

The rearrangement uses TRBV5-1 and TRBJ1-5; the match to TRBD1 covers 8 bases. Trimming at V came to 8 bases and at J to 4 bases, leaving 17 bases not matched to a gene. The CDR3 totals 17 residues. Germline CDR1 SGHRS, CDR2 YFSETQ. CDR3 DNA: TGCGCCAGTAGTCCCGGGACAGGTTCGGTTGGGAATCAGCCCCAGCATTTT. The encoded protein is CASSPGTGSVGNQPQHF.

The chain links TRBV4-1 to TRBJ1-1, with 10 bases fitting TRBD1. The germline V gene encodes CDR1 MGHRA and CDR2 YSYEKL. V lost 6 bases, J lost 0 bases, and 10 bases stayed unmatched. This CDR3 is built from 17 residues. The CDR3 is CASRPFGDRGMNTEAFF. CDR3 coding DNA: TGCGCCAGCAGACCCTTCGGGGACAGGGGAATGAACACTGAAGCTTTCTTT.

This clone has a single count. The J gene is TRBJ2-5, the V gene TRBV24-1; 11 bases line up with TRBD2. The CDR3 runs to 16 residues. V lost 5 bases, J lost 1 base, and 5 bases stayed unmatched. Germline CDR1 KGHDR, CDR2 SFDVKD. CDR3 residues: CATSVATSGGQETQYF. The DNA of the CDR3 is TGTGCCACCAGTGTAGCAACTAGCGGGGGCCAAGAGACCCAGTACTTC.

The rearrangement joins TRBV30 to TRBJ1-6; perhaps TRBD1 as D (6 bases). The CDR3 covers 14 residues. V lost 0 bases, J lost 6 bases, and 9 bases lay in between. CDR1 is GTSNPN and CDR2 is SVGIG in the germline V gene (reference sequence). CDR3 sequence: CAWSVLGANSPLHF. DNA of the CDR3: TGTGCCTGGAGTGTATTGGGGGCTAATTCACCCCTCCACTTT.

The chain uses TRBV12-5 and TRBJ2-7, with D possibly matching TRBD2 (5 bases). The germline CDR1 and CDR2 sequences are LGHNT and FRNRAP. V was shortened by 1 base and J by 2 bases, with 12 bases between the two germline ends. CDR3 size: 15 residues. CDR3 sequence: CASGLDGGGAYEQYF. Here the CDR3 DNA reads TGTGCTAGTGGTTTGGACGGCGGAGGTGCCTACGAGCAGTACTTC.